The 8 T cell receptor beta chains given below trace back to one sample, sequenced in a study of blood T cell repertoires in COVID-19 (dated by TCRdb to about 2020). Library preparation was by the immunoSEQ multiplex PCR assay. TCRdb retrieved this table from immuneACCESS and kept in-frame rearrangements only. Not all clones are present; in checked studies, unresolved V genes account for under half, and no reason is known for the remainder. The table for this sample lists 390,000 or so clones; approximately 88% of them were counted only once. The top ten clonotypes cover about 3% of the sample. What was sequenced was peripheral blood. The receptors derive from a woman in her twenties or thirties with COVID-19, enrolled during active disease.

The chain couples TRBV11-3 to TRBJ1-4; a weak D match, TRBD1 (5 bases). This CDR3 has 15 amino acids. V lost 7 bases to trimming and J lost 4 bases, with 16 bases between them. CDR1 and CDR2 from the germline V gene are SGHNT and YENEEA. The CDR3, as DNA: TGTGCCAGCACCAAAGCTGGGGCAGGTAATGAAAAACTGTTTTTT. Translating it yields CASTKAGAGNEKLFF.

Ten or more counts support this clone. V is TRBV30 and J is TRBJ1-3; no definite D call. CDR1 and CDR2 from the germline V gene are GTSNPN and SVGIG (reference sequence). CDR3 length: 11 residues. V lost 2 bases and J 8 bases, leaving 7 bases between the germline ends. The CDR3 sequence is CAWSRSDTIYF. In nucleotides, the CDR3 is TGTGCCTGGAGTCGGTCGGACACCATATATTTT.

The chain uses TRBV2 and TRBJ1-4, with D unresolved. The V gene's germline CDR1 is SNHLY and CDR2 FYNNEI. Trimming took 7 bases from V and 10 from J, leaving 13 bases between them. The CDR3 runs to 12 residues. CDR3 in amino acids: CASTEGPGKLFF. CDR3 nucleotides: TGTGCCAGCACTGAGGGTCCGGGAAAACTGTTTTTT.

V gene TRBV27 combines with J gene TRBJ1-2, with 7 positions matching TRBD1. Germline trimming cut 5 bases from V and 3 bases from J; bases unmatched to any gene: 12. CDR1 is MNHEY and CDR2 is SMNVEV in the germline V gene (reference sequence). The CDR3 length is 16 residues. This CDR3 is CASSPETGSKDYGYTF. The CDR3 DNA reads TGTGCCAGCAGTCCCGAGACAGGGAGTAAGGACTATGGCTACACCTTC.

J is TRBJ1-1 and V is TRBV19; D remains unclear. This CDR3 comprises 13 residues. The V gene lost 5 bases and the J gene lost 1 base, with 8 bases spanning the gap. From germline, CDR1 is LNHDA and CDR2 SQIVND (reference sequence). CDR3 amino acids: CASSFTENTEAFF. The CDR3 DNA reads as TGTGCCAGTAGTTTCACAGAGAACACTGAAGCTTTCTTT.

The chain links TRBV6-6 to TRBJ2-6; 7 bases are a match to TRBD1. Germline CDR1 is MNHNY and CDR2 is SVGAGI (reference sequence). Trimming removed 5 bases from V and 0 bases from J; junction bases left unmatched: 7. CDR3 size: 17 residues. The CDR3 region has the DNA TGTGCCAGCAGTCCATTGGACAGGTCCTCTGGGGCCAACGTCCTGACTTTC. Translating gives CASSPLDRSSGANVLTF.

This clone appeared a single time. The chain is built from TRBV5-6 and TRBJ1-1, with a possible D match to TRBD1 (5 bases). This CDR3 is 13 amino acids long. Germline V gene sequence: CDR1 SGHDT, CDR2 YYEEEE. Trimming pared 2 bases from V and 4 bases from J, leaving 9 bases between. CDR3 region: CASSLAGPTEAFF. The CDR3 nucleotides read TGTGCCAGCAGCTTAGCAGGGCCCACTGAAGCTTTCTTT.

The V call is TRBV5-5, the J call TRBJ1-5; no definite D call. The CDR3 is made up of 12 amino acids. Germline V gene sequence: CDR1 SGHKS, CDR2 YYEKEE (reference sequence). The V gene lost 3 bases and the J gene lost 9 bases, with 10 bases spanning the gap. CDR3 protein: CASSSSPGPQHF. The CDR3 nucleotides are TGTGCCAGCAGCTCCTCGCCCGGGCCCCAGCATTTT.